The TCR beta chain described here comes from a study of cytomegalovirus exposure and HLA in healthy donors. Germline loops: CDR1 SGHVS, CDR2 FNYEAQ. The ends lost 1 base at V and 7 bases at J; junction bases unmatched: 9. The CDR3 runs to 17 residues. Amplification used 60 Vbeta primers and 13 Jbeta primers. The protocol was immunoSEQ multiplex PCR, while the TCRdb copy is restricted to in-frame clones and leaves out a portion. The table lists roughly 55,000 clones, about four fifths of them singletons. This TCR was sampled from a boy between 5 and 17 years old in good health and CMV-seropositive. The sequenced sample consisted of PBMCs. The chain has TRBV7-6 and TRBJ2-2, with 10 positions matching TRBD1. The CDR3 reads CASSLVRDRGRNGELFF. The CDR3 DNA reads TGTGCCAGCAGCTTAGTTCGGGACAGGGGACGAAACGGGGAGCTGTTTTTT.